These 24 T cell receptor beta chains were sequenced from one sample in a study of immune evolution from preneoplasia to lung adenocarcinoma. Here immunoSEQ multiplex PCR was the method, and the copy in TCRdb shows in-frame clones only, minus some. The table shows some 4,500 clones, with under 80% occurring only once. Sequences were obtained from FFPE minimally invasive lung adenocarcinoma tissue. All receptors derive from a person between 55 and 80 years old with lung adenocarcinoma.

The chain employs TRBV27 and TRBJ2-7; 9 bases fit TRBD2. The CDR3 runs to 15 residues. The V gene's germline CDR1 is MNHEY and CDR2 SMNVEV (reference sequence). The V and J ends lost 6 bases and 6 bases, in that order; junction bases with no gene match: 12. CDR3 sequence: CASRPRLAGGIEQYF. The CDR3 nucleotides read TGTGCCAGCAGACCGCGGCTCGCGGGAGGGATCGAGCAGTACTTC.

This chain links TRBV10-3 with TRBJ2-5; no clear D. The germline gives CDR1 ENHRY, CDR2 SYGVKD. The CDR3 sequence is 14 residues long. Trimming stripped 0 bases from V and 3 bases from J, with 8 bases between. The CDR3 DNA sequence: TGTGCCATCAGTGAGTCTCGGGCCAAAGAGACCCAGTACTTC. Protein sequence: CAISESRAKETQYF.

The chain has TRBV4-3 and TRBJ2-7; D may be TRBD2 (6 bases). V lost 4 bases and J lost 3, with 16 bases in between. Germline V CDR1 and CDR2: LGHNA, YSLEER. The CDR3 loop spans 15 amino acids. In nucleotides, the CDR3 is TGCGCCAGCAGCCGCGGGACGGCAGATCACTACGAGCAGTACTTC. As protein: CASSRGTADHYEQYF.

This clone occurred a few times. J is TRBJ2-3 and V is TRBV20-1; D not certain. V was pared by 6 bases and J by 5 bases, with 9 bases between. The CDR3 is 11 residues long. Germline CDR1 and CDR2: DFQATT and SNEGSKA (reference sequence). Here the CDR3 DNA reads TGCAGTGCCCAAAAGGAAGATACGCAGTATTTT. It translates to CSAQKEDTQYF.

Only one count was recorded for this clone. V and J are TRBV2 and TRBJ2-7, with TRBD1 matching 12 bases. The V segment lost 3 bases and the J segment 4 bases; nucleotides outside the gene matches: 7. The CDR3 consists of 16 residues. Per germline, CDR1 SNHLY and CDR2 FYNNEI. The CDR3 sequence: CASSDSGQGARYEQYF. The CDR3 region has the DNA TGTGCCAGCAGTGATTCGGGACAGGGGGCGAGGTACGAGCAGTACTTC.

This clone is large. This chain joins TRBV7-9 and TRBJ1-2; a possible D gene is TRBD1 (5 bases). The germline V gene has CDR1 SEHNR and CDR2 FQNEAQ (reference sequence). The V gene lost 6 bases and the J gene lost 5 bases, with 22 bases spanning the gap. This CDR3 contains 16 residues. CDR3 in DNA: TGTGCCAGCAGGGGAGGGCGCAGGGTCGATCGGTATGGCTACACCTTC. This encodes CASRGGRRVDRYGYTF.

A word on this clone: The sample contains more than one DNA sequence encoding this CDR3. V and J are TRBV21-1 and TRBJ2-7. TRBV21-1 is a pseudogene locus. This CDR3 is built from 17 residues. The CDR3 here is CASSKGKQRLARGEQYF. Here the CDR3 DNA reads TGTGCCAGCAGCAAAGGGAAACAGCGCCTCGCGAGGGGGGAGCAATACTTC.

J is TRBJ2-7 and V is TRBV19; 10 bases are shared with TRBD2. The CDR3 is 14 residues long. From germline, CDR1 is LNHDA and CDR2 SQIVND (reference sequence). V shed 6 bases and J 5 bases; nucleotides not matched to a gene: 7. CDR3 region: CASRRGGLADEQYF. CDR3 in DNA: TGTGCCAGTAGGCGGGGAGGACTAGCGGACGAGCAGTACTTC.

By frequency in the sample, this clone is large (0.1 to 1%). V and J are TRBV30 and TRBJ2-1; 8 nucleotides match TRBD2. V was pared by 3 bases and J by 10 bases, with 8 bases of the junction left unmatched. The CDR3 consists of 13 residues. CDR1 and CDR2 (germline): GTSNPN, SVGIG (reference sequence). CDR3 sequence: CAWSVPGRGEQFF. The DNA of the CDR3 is TGTGCCTGGAGCGTCCCCGGGAGGGGCGAGCAGTTCTTC.

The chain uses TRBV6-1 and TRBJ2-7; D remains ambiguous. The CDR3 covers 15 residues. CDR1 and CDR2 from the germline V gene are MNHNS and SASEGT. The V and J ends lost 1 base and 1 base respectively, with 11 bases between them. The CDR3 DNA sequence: TGTGCCAGCAGTGAAGTGTTTACAGCTTCCTACGAGCAGTACTTC. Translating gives CASSEVFTASYEQYF.

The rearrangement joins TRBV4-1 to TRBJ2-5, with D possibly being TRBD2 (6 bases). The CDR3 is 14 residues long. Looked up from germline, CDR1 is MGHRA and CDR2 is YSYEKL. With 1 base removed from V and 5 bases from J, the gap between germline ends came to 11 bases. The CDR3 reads CASSQVGGIETQYF. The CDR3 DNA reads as TGCGCCAGCAGCCAAGTTGGAGGGATCGAGACCCAGTACTTC.

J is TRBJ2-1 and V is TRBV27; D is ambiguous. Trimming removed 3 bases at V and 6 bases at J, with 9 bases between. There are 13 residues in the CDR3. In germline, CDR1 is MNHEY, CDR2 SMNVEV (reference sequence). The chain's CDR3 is CASSLEGFNEQFF. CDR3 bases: TGTGCCAGCAGTTTGGAAGGGTTCAATGAGCAGTTCTTC.

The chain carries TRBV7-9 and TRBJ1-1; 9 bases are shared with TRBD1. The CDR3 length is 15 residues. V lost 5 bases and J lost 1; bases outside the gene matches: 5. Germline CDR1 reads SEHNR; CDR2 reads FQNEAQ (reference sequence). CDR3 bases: TGTGCCAGCAGCCCCCCGACAGGGGGGAACACTGAAGCTTTCTTT. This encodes CASSPPTGGNTEAFF.

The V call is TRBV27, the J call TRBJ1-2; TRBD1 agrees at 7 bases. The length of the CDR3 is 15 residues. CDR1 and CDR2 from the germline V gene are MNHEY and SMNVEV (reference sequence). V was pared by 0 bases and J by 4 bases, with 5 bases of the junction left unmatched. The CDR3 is CASSLSNRGSYGYTF. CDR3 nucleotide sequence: TGTGCCAGCAGTTTATCGAACAGGGGAAGCTATGGCTACACCTTC.

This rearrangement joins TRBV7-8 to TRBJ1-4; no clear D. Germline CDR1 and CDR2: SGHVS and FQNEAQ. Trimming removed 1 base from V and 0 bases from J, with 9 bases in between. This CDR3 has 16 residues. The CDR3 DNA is TGTGCCAGCAGCTTAGGGTTGGCAGCAACTAATGAAAAACTGTTTTTT. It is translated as CASSLGLAATNEKLFF.

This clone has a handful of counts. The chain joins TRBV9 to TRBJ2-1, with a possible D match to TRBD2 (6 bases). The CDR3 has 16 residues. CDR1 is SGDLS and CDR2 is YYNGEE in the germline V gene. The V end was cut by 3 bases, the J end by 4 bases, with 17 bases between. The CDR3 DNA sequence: TGTGCCAGCAGCGACCCCACCAGCGGGTTTTACAATGAGCAGTTCTTC. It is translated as CASSDPTSGFYNEQFF.

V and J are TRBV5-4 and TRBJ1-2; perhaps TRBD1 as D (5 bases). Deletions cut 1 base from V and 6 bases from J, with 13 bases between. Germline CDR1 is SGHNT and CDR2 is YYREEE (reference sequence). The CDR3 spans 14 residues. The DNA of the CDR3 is TGTGCCAGCAGCTTGTCGTCAGGGAACCATGGCTACACCTTC. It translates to CASSLSSGNHGYTF.

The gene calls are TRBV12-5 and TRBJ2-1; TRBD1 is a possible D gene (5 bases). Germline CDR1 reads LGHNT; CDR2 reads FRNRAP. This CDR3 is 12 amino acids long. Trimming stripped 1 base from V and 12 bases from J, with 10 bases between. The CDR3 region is CASGLARTRQFF. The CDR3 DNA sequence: TGTGCTAGTGGTTTGGCCCGGACAAGGCAGTTCTTC.

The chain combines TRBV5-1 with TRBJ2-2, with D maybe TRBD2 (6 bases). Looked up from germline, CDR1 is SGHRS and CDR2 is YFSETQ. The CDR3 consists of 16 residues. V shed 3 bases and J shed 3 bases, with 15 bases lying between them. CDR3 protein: CASSSFPGEDTGELFF. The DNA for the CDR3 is TGCGCCAGCAGCTCGTTTCCGGGAGAGGACACCGGGGAGCTGTTTTTT.

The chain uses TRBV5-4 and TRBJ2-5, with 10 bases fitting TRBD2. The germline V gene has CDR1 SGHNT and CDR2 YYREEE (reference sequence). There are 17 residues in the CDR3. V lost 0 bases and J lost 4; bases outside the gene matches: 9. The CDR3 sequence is CASSLGVGLAQRETQYF. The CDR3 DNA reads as TGTGCCAGCAGCTTGGGTGTGGGACTAGCGCAGAGAGAGACCCAGTACTTC.

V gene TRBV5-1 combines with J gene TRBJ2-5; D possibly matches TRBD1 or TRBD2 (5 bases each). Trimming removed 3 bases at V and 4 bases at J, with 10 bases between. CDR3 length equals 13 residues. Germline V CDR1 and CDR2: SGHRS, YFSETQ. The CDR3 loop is CASSSGTGETQYF. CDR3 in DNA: TGCGCCAGCAGCTCCGGGACGGGAGAGACCCAGTACTTC.

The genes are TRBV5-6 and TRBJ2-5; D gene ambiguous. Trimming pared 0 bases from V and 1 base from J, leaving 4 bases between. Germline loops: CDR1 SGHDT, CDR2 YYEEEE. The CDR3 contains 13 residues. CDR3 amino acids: CASSLASQETQYF. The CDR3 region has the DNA TGTGCCAGCAGCTTGGCGAGCCAAGAGACCCAGTACTTC.

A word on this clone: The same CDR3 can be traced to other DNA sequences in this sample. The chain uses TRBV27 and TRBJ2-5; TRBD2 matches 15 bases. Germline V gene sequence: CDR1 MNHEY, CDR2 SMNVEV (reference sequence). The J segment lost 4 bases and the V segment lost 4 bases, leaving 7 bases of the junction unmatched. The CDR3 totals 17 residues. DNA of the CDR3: TGTGCCAGCAGTTACCTGGGACTAGCGGGAGGAGCAGAGACCCAGTACTTC. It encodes CASSYLGLAGGAETQYF.

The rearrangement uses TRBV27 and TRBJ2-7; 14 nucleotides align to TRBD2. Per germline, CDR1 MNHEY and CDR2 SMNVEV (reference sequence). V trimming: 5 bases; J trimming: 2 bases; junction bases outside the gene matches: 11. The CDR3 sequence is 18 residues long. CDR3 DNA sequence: TGTGCCAGCAGTCCCAGGGGACTAGCGGGGGCGGGGACCTACGAGCAGTACTTC. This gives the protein CASSPRGLAGAGTYEQYF.